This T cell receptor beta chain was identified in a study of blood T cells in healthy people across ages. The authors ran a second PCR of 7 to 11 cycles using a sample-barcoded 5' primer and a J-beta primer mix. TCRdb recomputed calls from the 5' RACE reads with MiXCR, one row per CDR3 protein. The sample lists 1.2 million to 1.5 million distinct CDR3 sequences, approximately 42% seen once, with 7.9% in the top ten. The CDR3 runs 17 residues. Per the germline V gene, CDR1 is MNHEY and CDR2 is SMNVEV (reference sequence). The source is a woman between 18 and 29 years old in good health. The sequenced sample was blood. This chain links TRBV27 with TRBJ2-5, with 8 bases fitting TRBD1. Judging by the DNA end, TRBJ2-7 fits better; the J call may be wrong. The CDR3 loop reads CASSPTPSRGPVYEQYF. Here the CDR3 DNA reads TGTGCCAGCAGCCCTACCCCCTCCAGGGGGCCAGTCTACGAGCAGTACTTC.